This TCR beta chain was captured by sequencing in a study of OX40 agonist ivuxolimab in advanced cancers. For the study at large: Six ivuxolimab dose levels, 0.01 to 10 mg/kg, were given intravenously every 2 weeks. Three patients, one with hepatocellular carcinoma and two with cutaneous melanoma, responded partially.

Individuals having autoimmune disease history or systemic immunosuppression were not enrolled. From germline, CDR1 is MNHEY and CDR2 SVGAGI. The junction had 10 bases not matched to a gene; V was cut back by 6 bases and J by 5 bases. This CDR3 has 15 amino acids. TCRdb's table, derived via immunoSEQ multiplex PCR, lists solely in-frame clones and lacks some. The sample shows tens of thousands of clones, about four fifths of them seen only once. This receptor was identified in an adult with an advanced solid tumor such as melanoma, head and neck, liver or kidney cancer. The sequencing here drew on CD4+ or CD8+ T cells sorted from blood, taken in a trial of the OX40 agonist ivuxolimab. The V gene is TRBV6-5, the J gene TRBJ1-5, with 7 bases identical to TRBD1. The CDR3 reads CASRRTGASDQPQHF. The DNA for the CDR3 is TGTGCCAGCAGAAGGACAGGAGCCAGCGATCAGCCCCAGCATTTT.